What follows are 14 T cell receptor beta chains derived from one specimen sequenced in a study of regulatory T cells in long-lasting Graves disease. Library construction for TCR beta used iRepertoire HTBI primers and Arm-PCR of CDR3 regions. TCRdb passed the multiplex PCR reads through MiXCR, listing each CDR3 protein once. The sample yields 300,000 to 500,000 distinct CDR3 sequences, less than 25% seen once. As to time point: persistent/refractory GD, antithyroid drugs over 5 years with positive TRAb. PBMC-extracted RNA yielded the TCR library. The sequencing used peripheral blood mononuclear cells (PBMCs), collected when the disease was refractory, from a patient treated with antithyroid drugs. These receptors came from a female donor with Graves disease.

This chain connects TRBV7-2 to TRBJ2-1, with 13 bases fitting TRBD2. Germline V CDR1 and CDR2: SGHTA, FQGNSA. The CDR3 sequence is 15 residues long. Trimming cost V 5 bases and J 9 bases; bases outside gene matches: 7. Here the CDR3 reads CASSGRLAGGGEQFF. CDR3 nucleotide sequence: TGTGCCAGCAGCGGGCGACTAGCGGGAGGTGGTGAGCAGTTCTTC.

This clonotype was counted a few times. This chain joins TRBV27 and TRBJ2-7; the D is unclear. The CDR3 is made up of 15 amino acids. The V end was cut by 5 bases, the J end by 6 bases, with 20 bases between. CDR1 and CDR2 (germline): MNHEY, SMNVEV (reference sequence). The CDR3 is CASSPSVGWVGEQYF. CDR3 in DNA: TGTGCCAGCAGTCCCTCGGTAGGGTGGGTAGGCGAGCAGTACTTC.

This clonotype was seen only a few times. The CDR3 is CAWIGPPDYEQYF. In DNA, the CDR3 is TGTGCCTGGATCGGCCCCCCTGACTACGAGCAGTACTTC. The V and J genes are TRBV30 and TRBJ2-7; D is undetermined. The CDR3 covers 13 residues. V lost 4 bases to trimming and J lost 3 bases, with 13 bases between them. Germline CDR1 GTSNPN, CDR2 SVGIG (reference sequence).

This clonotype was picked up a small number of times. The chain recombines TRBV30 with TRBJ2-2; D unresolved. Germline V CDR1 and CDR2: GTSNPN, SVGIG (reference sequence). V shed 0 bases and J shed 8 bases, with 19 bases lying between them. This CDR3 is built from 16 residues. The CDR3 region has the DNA TGTGCCTGGAGTGTGCGAAGGAGTAGTTCGACGGGGGAGCTGTTTTTT. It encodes CAWSVRRSSSTGELFF.

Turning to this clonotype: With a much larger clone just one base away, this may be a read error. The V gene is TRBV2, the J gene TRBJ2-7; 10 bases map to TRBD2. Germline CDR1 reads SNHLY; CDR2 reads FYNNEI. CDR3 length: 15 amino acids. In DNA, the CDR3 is TGTGTCAGCAGCTCTGGGACTAGCGTCAACTACGAGCAGTACTTC. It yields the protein CVSSSGTSVNYEQYF. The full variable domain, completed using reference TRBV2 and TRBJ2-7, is EPEVTQTPSHQVTQMGQEVILRCVPISNHLYFYWYRQILGQKVEFLVSFYNNEISEKSEIFDDQFSVERPDGSNFTLKIRSTKLEDSAMYFCVSSSGTSVNYEQYFGPGTRLTVT.

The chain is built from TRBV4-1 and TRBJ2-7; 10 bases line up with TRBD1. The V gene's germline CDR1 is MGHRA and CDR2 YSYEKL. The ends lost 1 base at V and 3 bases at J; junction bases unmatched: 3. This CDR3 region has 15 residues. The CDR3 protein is CASSQGDRGHYEQYF. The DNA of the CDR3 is TGCGCCAGCAGCCAAGGGGACAGGGGCCACTACGAGCAGTACTTC.

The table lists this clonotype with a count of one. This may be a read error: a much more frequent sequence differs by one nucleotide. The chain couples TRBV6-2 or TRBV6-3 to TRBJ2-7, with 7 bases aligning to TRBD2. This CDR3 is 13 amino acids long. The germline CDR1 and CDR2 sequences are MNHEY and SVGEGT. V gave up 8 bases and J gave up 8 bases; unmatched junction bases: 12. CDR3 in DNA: TGTGCCAGCGGAGAGGGAGGGCCTTACAAGCAGTACTTC. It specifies CASGEGGPYKQYF.

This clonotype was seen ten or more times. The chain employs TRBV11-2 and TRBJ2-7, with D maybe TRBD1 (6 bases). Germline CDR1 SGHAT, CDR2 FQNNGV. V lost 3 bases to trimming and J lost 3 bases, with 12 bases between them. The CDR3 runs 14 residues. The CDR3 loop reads CASSFLQGSYEQYF. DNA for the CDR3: TGTGCCAGCAGCTTCTTGCAGGGGAGCTACGAGCAGTACTTC.

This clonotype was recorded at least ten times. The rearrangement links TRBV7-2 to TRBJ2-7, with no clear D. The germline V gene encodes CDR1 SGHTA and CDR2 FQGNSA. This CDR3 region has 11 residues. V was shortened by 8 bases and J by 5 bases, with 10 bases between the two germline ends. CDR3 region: CASSSANEQYF. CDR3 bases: TGTGCCAGCTCATCGGCCAACGAGCAGTACTTC.

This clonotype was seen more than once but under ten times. CDR3 DNA sequence: TGTGCCTGGGCCTTACAGGGAATCGGAAACACCATATATTTT. Amino acid sequence: CAWALQGIGNTIYF. This chain uses TRBV30 with TRBJ1-3; the D gene is possibly TRBD1 (6 bases). Trimming pared 5 bases from V and 4 bases from J, leaving 15 bases between. CDR3 length equals 14 residues. Germline-derived CDR1 and CDR2 are GTSNPN and SVGIG (reference sequence). The full variable domain, with the rest looked up from reference TRBV30 and TRBJ1-3, is SQTIHQWPATLVQPVGSPLSLECTVEGTSNPNLYWYRQAAGRGLQLLFYSVGIGQISSEVPQNLSASRPQDRQFILSSKKLLLSDSGFYLCAWALQGIGNTIYFGEGSWLTVV.

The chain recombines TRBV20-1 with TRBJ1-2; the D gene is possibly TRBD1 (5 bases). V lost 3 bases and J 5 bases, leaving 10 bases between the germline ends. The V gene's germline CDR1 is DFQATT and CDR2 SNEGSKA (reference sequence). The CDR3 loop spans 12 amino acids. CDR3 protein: CSASGTAYGYTF. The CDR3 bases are TGCAGTGCTAGCGGGACGGCGTATGGCTACACCTTC.

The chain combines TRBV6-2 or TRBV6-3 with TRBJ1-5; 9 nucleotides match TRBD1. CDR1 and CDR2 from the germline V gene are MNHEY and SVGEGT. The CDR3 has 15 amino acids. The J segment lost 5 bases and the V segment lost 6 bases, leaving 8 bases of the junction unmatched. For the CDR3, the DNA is TGTGCCAGCAGCTTAGACAGGGGGAAGGATCAGCCCCAGCATTTT. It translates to CASSLDRGKDQPQHF.

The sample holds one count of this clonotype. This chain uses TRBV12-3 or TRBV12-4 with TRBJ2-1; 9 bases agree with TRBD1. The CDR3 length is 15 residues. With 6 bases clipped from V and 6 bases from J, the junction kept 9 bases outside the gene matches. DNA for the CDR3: TGTGCCAGCAGCCCCCGGCCGGACAGGGGCAATGAGCAGTTCTTC. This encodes CASSPRPDRGNEQFF.

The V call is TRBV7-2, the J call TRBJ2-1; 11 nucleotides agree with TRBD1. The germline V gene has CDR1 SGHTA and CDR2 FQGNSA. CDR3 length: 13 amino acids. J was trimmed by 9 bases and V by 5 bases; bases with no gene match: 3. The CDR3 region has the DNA TGTGCCAGCAGCCGGGACAGGGGGAGTGAGCAGTTCTTC. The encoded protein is CASSRDRGSEQFF. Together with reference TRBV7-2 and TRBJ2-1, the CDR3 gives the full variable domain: GAGVSQSPSNKVTEKGKDVELRCDPISGHTALYWYRQSLGQGLEFLIYFQGNSAPDKSGLPSDRFSAERTGGSVSTLTIQRTQQEDSAVYLCASSRDRGSEQFFGPGTRLTVL.